This entry describes one T cell receptor beta chain. In the original workflow: Researchers report that nucleated cell counts were estimated from reference gene primer amplification. Assay: immunoSEQ multiplex PCR; the TCRdb copy retains only in-frame clones and omits some. For V, J and clone size, that table is used; D and trimming come from the DNA. This sample has roughly 250,000 clones; approximately 90% occur once, and the top ten carry 0.7% to 0.9%. This sample is part of a study of blood T cell repertoires in COVID-19. About the research overall: Spain, Italy and the United States supplied samples that represented acute and convalescent COVID-19. T cells, B-cell-depleted T cells, or PBMCs provided the cDNA or gDNA that served as material.

The CDR3 covers 14 residues. The germline V gene encodes CDR1 MNHEY and CDR2 SVGAGI. J lost 7 bases, V lost 6 bases, and 7 bases had no gene match. The clonotype originates from a young man with acute or convalescent COVID-19. The gene calls are TRBV6-5 and TRBJ2-1; TRBD1 matches at 9 bases. Sample: peripheral blood. Here the CDR3 DNA reads TGTGCCAGCAGCCAACTGACAGGGGGAAATGAGCAGTTCTTC. Translating it yields CASSQLTGGNEQFF.